One and the same sample provided the 4 T cell receptor beta chains below, sequenced in a study of T cells in tuberculosis. Data came from immunoSEQ multiplex PCR; TCRdb stores just in-frame clones and leaves some out. The sample yields approximately 100,000 clones, approximately 90% seen once. Cells were sorted from thawed PBMC rested overnight and stained with GMM-loaded CD1B tetramer, viability dye and anti-CD3. C32 glucose monomycolate from Rhodococcus equi was loaded onto the CD1B tetramers. Sequencing input: CD1b-GMM tetramer-negative cells sorted from PBMCs. All receptors come from an adult woman with latent tuberculosis.

The chain is built from TRBV6-5 and TRBJ1-1, with 8 bases lining up with TRBD1. CDR1 and CDR2 (germline): MNHEY, SVGAGI. With 4 bases clipped from V and 5 bases from J, the junction kept 6 bases outside the gene matches. The CDR3 is 14 amino acids. The CDR3 here is CASSSYRGGTEAFF. Here the CDR3 DNA reads TGTGCCAGCAGTTCCTACAGGGGGGGTACTGAAGCTTTCTTT.

The chain combines TRBV4-2 with TRBJ2-2; 10 nucleotides line up with TRBD2. V lost 1 base and J lost 2; bases outside the gene matches: 13. The V gene's germline CDR1 is LGHNA and CDR2 YNFKEQ. The CDR3 contains 20 residues. CDR3 DNA: TGTGCCAGCAGCCAAGGAAGCGGGCTAGCGGGGGTCGTTAACACCGGGGAGCTGTTTTTT. Amino acid sequence: CASSQGSGLAGVVNTGELFF.

The chain has TRBV5-1 and TRBJ1-6; TRBD1 matches 7 bases. The CDR3 has 15 residues. J lost 6 bases, V lost 0 bases, and 3 bases had no gene match. CDR1 and CDR2 from the germline V gene are SGHRS and YFSETQ. The CDR3 loop is CASSLGDRGNSPLHF. The CDR3 nucleotides read TGCGCCAGCAGCTTGGGGGACAGAGGTAATTCACCCCTCCACTTT.

The genes are TRBV10-1 and TRBJ1-2; no reliable D call. The CDR3 runs to 13 residues. Between the trimmed V and J ends, which lost 3 bases and 5 bases, there was a span of 10 bases. In germline, CDR1 is WNHNN, CDR2 SYGVQD (reference sequence). CDR3 loop: CASSDLPHYGYTF. The CDR3, as DNA: TGCGCCAGCAGTGATCTCCCACATTATGGCTACACCTTC.